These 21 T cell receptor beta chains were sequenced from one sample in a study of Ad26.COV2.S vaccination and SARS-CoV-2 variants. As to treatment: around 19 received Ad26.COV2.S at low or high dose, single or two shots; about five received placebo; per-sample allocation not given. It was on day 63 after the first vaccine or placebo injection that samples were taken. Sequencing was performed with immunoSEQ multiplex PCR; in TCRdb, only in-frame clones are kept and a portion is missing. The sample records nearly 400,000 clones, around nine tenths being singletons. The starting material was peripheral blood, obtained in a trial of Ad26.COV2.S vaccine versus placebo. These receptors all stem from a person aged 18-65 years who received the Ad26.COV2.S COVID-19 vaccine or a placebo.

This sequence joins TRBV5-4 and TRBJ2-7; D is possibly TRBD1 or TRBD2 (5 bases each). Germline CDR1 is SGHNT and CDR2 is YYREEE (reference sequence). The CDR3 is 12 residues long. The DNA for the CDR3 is TGTGCAGCTTCCGGGACCGGGTACGAGCAGTACTTC. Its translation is CAASGTGYEQYF.

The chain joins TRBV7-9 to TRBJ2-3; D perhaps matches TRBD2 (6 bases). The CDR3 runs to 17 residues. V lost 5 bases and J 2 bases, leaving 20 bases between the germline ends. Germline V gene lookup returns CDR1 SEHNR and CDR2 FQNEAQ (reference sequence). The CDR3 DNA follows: TGTGCCAGCAGCACCCGCAGGGCGGGATACGCCACAGATACGCAGTATTTT. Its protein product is CASSTRRAGYATDTQYF.

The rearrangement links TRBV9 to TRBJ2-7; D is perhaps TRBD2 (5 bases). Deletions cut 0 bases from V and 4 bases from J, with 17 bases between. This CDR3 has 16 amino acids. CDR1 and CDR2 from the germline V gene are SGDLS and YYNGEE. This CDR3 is CASSVASSPGLYEQYF. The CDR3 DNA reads TGTGCCAGCAGCGTAGCCTCTAGCCCCGGTCTGTACGAGCAGTACTTC.

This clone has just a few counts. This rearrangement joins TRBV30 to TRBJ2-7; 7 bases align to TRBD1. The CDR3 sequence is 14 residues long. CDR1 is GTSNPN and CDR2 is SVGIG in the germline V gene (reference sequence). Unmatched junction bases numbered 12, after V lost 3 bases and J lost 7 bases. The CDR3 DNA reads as TGTGCCTGGAGGGAAGGGACAGTGTTTGGGGAGCAGTACTTC. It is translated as CAWREGTVFGEQYF.

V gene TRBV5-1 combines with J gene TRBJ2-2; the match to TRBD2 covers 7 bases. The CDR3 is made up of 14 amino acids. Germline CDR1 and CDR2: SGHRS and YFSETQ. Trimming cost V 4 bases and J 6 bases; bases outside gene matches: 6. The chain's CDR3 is CASSVGRGAGELFF. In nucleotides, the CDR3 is TGCGCCAGCAGCGTGGGCCGGGGGGCCGGGGAGCTGTTTTTT.

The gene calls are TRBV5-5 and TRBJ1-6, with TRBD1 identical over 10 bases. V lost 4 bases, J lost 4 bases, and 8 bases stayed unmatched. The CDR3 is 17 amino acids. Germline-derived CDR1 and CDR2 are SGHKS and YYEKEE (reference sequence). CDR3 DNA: TGTGCCAGCAGCGGCGGGACAGGGGCGCGATATAATTCACCCCTCCACTTT. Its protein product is CASSGGTGARYNSPLHF.

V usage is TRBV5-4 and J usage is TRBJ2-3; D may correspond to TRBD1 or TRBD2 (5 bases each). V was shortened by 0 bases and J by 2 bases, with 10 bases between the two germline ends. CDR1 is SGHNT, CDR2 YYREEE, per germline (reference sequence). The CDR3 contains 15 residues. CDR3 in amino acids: CASSLARGTTDTQYF. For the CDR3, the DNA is TGTGCCAGCAGCTTGGCGAGGGGTACCACAGATACGCAGTATTTT.

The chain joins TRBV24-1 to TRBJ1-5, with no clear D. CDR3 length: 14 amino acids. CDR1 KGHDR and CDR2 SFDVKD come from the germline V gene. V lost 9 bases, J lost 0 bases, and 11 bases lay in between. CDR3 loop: CATRASGSNQPQHF. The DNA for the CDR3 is TGTGCCACCCGAGCTTCGGGTAGCAATCAGCCCCAGCATTTT.

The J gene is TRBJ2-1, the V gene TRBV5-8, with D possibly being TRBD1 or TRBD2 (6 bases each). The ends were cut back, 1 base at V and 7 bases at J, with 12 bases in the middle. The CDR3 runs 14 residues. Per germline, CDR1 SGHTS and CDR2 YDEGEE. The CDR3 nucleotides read TGTGCCAGCAGCTTGCCGGGGGCGCGAAATGAGCAGTTCTTC. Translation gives CASSLPGARNEQFF.

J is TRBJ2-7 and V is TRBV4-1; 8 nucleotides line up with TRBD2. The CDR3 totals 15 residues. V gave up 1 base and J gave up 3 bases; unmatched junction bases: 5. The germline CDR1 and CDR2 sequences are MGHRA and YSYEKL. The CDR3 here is CASSQVGTSDYEQYF. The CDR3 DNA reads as TGCGCCAGCAGCCAAGTGGGGACTAGTGACTACGAGCAGTACTTC.

CDR3 in amino acids: CASSLSSWGSYNEQFF. Here the CDR3 DNA reads TGTGCCAGCAGCCTCTCTTCCTGGGGCTCCTACAATGAGCAGTTCTTC. The J gene is TRBJ2-1, the V gene TRBV7-3, with D unresolved. There are 16 residues in the CDR3. With 5 bases removed from V and 0 bases from J, the gap between germline ends came to 14 bases. Germline values: CDR1 SGHTA, CDR2 FQGTGA.

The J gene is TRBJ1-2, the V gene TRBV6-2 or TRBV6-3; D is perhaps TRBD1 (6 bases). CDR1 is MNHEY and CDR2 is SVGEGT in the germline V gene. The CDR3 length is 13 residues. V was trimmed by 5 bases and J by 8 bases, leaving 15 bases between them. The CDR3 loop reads CASSTDSLRGYTF. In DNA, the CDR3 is TGTGCCAGCAGTACGGACAGTCTTCGAGGCTACACCTTC.

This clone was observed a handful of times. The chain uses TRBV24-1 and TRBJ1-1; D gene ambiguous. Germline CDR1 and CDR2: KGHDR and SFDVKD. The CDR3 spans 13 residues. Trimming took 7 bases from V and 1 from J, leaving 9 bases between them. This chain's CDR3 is CATRASRNTEAFF. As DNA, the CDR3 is TGTGCCACCAGAGCATCACGGAACACTGAAGCTTTCTTT.

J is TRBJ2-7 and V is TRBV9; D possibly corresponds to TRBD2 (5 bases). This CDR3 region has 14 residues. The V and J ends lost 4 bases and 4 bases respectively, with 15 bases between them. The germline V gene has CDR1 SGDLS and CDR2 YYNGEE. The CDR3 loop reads CASSPGLNVYEQYF. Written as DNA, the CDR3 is TGTGCCAGCAGCCCCGGACTGAACGTTTACGAGCAGTACTTC.

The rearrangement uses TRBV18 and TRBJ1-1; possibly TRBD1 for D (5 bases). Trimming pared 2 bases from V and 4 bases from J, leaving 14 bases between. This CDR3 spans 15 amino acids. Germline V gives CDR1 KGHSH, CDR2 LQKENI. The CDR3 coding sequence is TGTGCCAGCTCACCAGTCGGGGCGCGGGGCACTGAAGCTTTCTTT. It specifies CASSPVGARGTEAFF. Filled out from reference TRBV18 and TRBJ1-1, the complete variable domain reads NAGVMQNPRHLVRRRGQEARLRCSPMKGHSHVYWYRQLPEEGLKFMVYLQKENIIDESGMPKERFSAEFPKEGPSILRIQQVVRGDSAAYFCASSPVGARGTEAFFGQGTRLTVV.

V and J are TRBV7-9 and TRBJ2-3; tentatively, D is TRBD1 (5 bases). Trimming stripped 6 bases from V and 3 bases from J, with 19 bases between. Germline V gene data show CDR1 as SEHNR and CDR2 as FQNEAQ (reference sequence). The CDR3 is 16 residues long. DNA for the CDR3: TGTGCCAGCAGTTCCGTTCGGACAAGGGGTACAGATACGCAGTATTTT. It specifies CASSSVRTRGTDTQYF.

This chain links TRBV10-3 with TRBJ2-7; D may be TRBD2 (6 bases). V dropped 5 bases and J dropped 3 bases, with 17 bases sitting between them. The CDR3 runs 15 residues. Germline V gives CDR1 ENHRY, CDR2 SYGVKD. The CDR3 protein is CAISTSRDGSYEQYF. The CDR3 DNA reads TGTGCCATCAGTACTTCTCGGGACGGGAGCTACGAGCAGTACTTC.

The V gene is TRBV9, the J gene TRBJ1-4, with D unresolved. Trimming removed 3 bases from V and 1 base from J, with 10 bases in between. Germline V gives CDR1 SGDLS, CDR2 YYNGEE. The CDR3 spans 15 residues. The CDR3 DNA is TGTGCCAGCAGCGCAGAGGGAAAAACTAATGAAAAACTGTTTTTT. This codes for CASSAEGKTNEKLFF.

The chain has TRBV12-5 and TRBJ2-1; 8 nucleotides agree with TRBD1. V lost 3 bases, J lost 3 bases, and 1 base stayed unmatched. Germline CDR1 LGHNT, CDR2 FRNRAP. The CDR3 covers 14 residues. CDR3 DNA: TGTGCTAGTGGTTTAGGGACAGGCTACAATGAGCAGTTCTTC. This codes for CASGLGTGYNEQFF.

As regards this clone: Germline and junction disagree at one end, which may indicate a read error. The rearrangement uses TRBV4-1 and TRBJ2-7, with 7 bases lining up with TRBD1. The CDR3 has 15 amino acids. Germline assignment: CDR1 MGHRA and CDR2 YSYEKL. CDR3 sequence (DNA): TGCGCCAGCAGTCAAGAACAGGGGCCCCCTTACGAGCAGTACTTC. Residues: CASSQEQGPPYEQYF.

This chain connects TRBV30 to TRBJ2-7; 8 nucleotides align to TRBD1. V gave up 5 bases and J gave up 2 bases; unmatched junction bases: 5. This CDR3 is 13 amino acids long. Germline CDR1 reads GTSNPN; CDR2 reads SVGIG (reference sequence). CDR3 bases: TGTGCCTGGGAGACAGGGGCTCCCTACGAGCAGTACTTC. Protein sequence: CAWETGAPYEQYF.